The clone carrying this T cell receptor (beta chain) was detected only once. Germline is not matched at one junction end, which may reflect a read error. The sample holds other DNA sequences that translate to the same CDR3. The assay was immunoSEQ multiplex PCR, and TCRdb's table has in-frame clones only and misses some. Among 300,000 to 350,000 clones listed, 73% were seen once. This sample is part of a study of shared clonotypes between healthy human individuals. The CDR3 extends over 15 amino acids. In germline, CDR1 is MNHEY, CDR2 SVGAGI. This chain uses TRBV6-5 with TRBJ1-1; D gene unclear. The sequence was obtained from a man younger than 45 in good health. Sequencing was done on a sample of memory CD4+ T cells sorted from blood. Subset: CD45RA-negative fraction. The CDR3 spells CASRLSRAENTEAFF. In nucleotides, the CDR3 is TGTGCCAGCAGGTTGTCGAGGGCGGAGAACACTGAAGCCTTCTTT.